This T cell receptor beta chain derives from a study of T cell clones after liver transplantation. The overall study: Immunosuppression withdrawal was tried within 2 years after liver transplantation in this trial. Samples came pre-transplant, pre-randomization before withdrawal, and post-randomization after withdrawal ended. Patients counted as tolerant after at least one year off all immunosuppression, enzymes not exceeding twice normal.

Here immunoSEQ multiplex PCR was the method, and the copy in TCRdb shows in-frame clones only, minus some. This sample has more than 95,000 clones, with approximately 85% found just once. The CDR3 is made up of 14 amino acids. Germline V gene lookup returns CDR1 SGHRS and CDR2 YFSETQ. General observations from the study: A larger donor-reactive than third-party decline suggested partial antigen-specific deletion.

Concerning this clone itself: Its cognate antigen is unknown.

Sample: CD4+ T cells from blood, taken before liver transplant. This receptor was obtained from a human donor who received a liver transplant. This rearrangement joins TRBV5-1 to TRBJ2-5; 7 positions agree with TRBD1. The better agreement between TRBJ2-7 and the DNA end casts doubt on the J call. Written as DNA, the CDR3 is TGCGCCAGCAGCGGGGACAGTAGCTCCTACGAGCAGTACTTC. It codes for CASSGDSSSYEQYF.